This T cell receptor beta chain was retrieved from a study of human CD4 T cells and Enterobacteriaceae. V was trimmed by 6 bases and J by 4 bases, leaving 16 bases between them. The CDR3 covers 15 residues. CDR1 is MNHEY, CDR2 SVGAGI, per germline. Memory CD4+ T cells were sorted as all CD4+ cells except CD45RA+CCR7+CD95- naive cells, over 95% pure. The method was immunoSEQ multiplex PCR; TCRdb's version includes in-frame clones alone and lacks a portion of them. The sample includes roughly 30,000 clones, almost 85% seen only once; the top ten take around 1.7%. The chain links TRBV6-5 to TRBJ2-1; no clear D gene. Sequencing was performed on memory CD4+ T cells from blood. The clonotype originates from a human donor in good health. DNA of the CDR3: TGTGCCAGCAGCCTTCGCCTCGCTGTGTACAATGAGCAGTTCTTC. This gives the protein CASSLRLAVYNEQFF.